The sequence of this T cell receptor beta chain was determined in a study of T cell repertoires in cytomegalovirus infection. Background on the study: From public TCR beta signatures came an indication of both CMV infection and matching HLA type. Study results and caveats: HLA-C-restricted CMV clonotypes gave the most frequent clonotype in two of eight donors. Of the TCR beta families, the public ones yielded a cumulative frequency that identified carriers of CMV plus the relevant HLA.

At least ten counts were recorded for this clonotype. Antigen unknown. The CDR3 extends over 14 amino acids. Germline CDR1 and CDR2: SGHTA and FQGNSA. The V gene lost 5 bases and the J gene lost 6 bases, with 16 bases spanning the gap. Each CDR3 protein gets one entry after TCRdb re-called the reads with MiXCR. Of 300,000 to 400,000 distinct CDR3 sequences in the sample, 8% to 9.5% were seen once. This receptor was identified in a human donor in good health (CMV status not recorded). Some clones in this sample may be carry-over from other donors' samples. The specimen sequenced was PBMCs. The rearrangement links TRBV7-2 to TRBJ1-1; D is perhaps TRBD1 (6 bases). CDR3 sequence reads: CASSPLGAQAEAFF. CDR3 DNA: TGTGCCAGCAGCCCCCTGGGGGCCCAGGCTGAAGCTTTCTTT.